The following is a T cell receptor beta chain sequence with its context. Antigen unknown. The data were obtained in a study of shared clonotypes between healthy human individuals. Notes on the study in general: Although depth was large, rarefaction showed that sequencing of the sorted subsets was incomplete.

Libraries were prepared by immunoSEQ multiplex PCR; TCRdb keeps only in-frame clonotypes and omits some of them. The sample carries a few million clones, around 92% recorded once. This CDR3 has 13 amino acids. Germline CDR1 reads GTSNPN; CDR2 reads SVGIG (reference sequence). V was clipped by 3 bases and J by 5 bases; unmatched bases: 2. The source is a young man in good health. Some clones in this sample may be carry-over from other donors' samples. This sequence joins TRBV30 and TRBJ1-2, with 11 nucleotides matching TRBD1. The sequenced material came from naive CD4+ T cells from PBMCs. Subset here: CD45RA+ positively selected. In DNA, the CDR3 is TGTGCCTGGAGGGGGGACAGGGGGTATGGCTACACCTTC. It yields the protein CAWRGDRGYGYTF.